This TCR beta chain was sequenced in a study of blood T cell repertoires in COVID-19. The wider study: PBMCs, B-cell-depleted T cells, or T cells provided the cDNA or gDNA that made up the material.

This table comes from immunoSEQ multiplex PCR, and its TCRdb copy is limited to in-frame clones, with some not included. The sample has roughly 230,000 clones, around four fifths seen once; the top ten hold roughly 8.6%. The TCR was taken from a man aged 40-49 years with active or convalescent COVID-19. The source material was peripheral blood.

CDR3 in DNA: TGTGCCAGCAGCCCACGCACTAGCGGGGGAGCCGCCTACAATGAGCAGTTCTTC. Amino acids: CASSPRTSGGAAYNEQFF. J is TRBJ2-1 and V is TRBV11-2; 11 bases are shared with TRBD2. CDR3 length equals 18 residues. Germline loops: CDR1 SGHAT, CDR2 FQNNGV. V lost 5 bases to trimming and J lost 2 bases; unmatched junction nucleotides: 11.